This entry concerns a single TCR beta chain. Germline CDR1 reads SGHDT; CDR2 reads YYEEEE. The trim removed 5 bases at V and 6 bases at J, leaving 4 bases unmatched. This CDR3 is 13 amino acids long. Original processing methods: Counts of nucleated cells, estimated from reference gene primer amplification, were obtained. Some clones are missing from TCRdb's copy, which holds only in-frame ones; the method was immunoSEQ multiplex PCR. Clone size and V and J calls were adopted from that table, with D and trimming inferred from the DNA. The table lists about 250,000 clones, around 81% of them singletons. The entry originates in a study of blood T cell repertoires in COVID-19. Across the study: The United States, Italy and Spain provided the acute and convalescent COVID-19 samples. The analysed material was cDNA or gDNA that came from T cells, B-cell-depleted T cells, or PBMCs.

The sequencing input was peripheral blood. J is TRBJ2-2 and V is TRBV5-6; TRBD2 matches at 7 bases. The clonotype originates from a man aged 45-60 years with active or convalescent COVID-19. The CDR3 reads CASRRLASGELFF. The CDR3 nucleotides are TGTGCCAGCAGGAGACTAGCCTCCGGGGAGCTGTTTTTT.